The 32 T cell receptor beta chains below come from one sample, sequenced in a study of cytomegalovirus exposure and HLA in healthy donors. PCR used 60 Vbeta primers and 13 Jbeta primers. Here immunoSEQ multiplex PCR was the method, and the copy in TCRdb shows in-frame clones only, minus some. Of 150,000 to 200,000 clones listed, 85% were seen once; the top ten hold approximately 2.4%. The sequenced sample consisted of PBMCs. Receptors were obtained from a woman aged 50 to 65 in good health and CMV-seronegative.

The chain uses TRBV6-5 and TRBJ1-2; no reliable D call. Trimming took 6 bases from V and 8 from J, leaving 19 bases between them. Germline CDR1 and CDR2: MNHEY and SVGAGI. The CDR3 covers 14 residues. The CDR3 reads CASSIDPSISGYTF. The CDR3 DNA reads TGTGCCAGCAGCATAGATCCATCCATATCAGGCTACACCTTC.

This sequence joins TRBV27 and TRBJ1-2; 8 positions agree with TRBD1. J was trimmed by 6 bases and V by 5 bases; bases with no gene match: 8. This CDR3 region has 14 residues. CDR1 is MNHEY and CDR2 is SMNVEV in the germline V gene (reference sequence). The CDR3 coding sequence is TGTGCCAGCAGTCTCGGACAGGGAGGGGATGGCTACACCTTC. Translation: CASSLGQGGDGYTF.

V gene TRBV5-1 combines with J gene TRBJ1-2; D is possibly TRBD1 (5 bases). Deletions cut 3 bases from V and 0 bases from J, with 18 bases between. This CDR3 contains 17 residues. Germline CDR1 SGHRS, CDR2 YFSETQ. The CDR3 loop is CASSSGLGGETNYGYTF. CDR3 sequence (DNA): TGCGCCAGCAGCTCGGGACTGGGGGGAGAAACTAACTATGGCTACACCTTC. The variable domain in full, completed from reference TRBV5-1 and TRBJ1-2, reads KAGVTQTPRYLIKTRGQQVTLSCSPISGHRSVSWYQQTPGQGLQFLFEYFSETQRNKGNFPGRFSGRQFSNSRSEMNVSTLELGDSALYLCASSSGLGGETNYGYTFGSGTRLTVV.

The J gene is TRBJ2-4, the V gene TRBV11-2; D gene uncertain. CDR1 is SGHAT, CDR2 FQNNGV, per germline. The CDR3 runs to 16 residues. The V gene lost 0 bases and the J gene lost 0 bases, with 9 bases spanning the gap. Here the CDR3 reads CASSLDYSLAKNIQYF. CDR3 nucleotides: TGTGCCAGCAGCTTAGATTACAGCCTAGCCAAAAACATTCAGTACTTC.

The chain employs TRBV10-1 and TRBJ2-3; unclear D gene. There are 15 residues in the CDR3. Germline loops: CDR1 WNHNN, CDR2 SYGVQD (reference sequence). The V end was cut by 6 bases, the J end by 3 bases, with 16 bases between. DNA of the CDR3: TGCGCCAGCAGCCAACAAGCCAGGTCAACAGATACGCAGTATTTT. It is translated as CASSQQARSTDTQYF.

This rearrangement joins TRBV21-1 to TRBJ2-5; the D call TRBD1 from the table was never checked on the DNA. TRBV21-1 is a listed pseudogene. This CDR3 comprises 17 residues. The CDR3 DNA reads as TGTGCCAGCAGCAAATGGGGGAAGGGACAGGACCAAGAGACCCAGTACTTC. Translated, it gives CASSKWGKGQDQETQYF.

This clone appeared a single time. The chain uses TRBV30 and TRBJ2-1, with D possibly being TRBD1 (5 bases). V shed 4 bases and J shed 0 bases, with 7 bases lying between them. CDR3 size: 13 residues. Germline CDR1 is GTSNPN and CDR2 is SVGIG (reference sequence). The CDR3 protein is CAWIRGSYNEQFF. CDR3 sequence (DNA): TGTGCCTGGATTAGGGGCTCCTACAATGAGCAGTTCTTC.

The chain joins TRBV4-1 to TRBJ1-1; no clear D gene. This CDR3 is 15 amino acids long. V was trimmed by 1 base and J by 0 bases, leaving 9 bases between them. Looked up from germline, CDR1 is MGHRA and CDR2 is YSYEKL. The CDR3 reads CASSQVERMNTEAFF. In DNA form, the CDR3 reads TGCGCCAGCAGCCAAGTAGAGAGAATGAACACTGAAGCTTTCTTT.

This clone was recorded once. V gene TRBV4-1 combines with J gene TRBJ2-3; 16 bases line up with TRBD2. V was clipped by 1 base and J by 1 base; unmatched bases: 2. The CDR3 spans 18 residues. In germline, CDR1 is MGHRA, CDR2 YSYEKL. The CDR3 spells CASSQVGLAGGGTDTQYF. The CDR3 region has the DNA TGCGCCAGCAGCCAAGTGGGACTAGCGGGAGGGGGCACAGATACGCAGTATTTT.

V gene TRBV4-1 combines with J gene TRBJ1-2, with D unclear. This CDR3 has 13 residues. Germline V CDR1 and CDR2: MGHRA, YSYEKL. Trimming stripped 1 base from V and 5 bases from J, with 8 bases between. The DNA of the CDR3 is TGCGCCAGCAGCCAAGGAGGACTTTATGGCTACACCTTC. Protein sequence: CASSQGGLYGYTF.

The chain combines TRBV28 with TRBJ1-1; D gene uncertain. With 4 bases removed from V and 4 bases from J, the gap between germline ends came to 4 bases. The CDR3 has 11 amino acids. CDR1 MDHEN and CDR2 SYDVKM come from the germline V gene. The CDR3 here is CASSSLTEAFF. DNA of the CDR3: TGTGCCAGCAGTTCCCTCACTGAAGCTTTCTTT.

The chain joins TRBV5-1 to TRBJ1-1, with D perhaps matching TRBD1 (6 bases). The germline CDR1 and CDR2 sequences are SGHRS and YFSETQ. V gave up 6 bases and J gave up 7 bases, with 16 bases separating them. This CDR3 has 13 amino acids. CDR3 loop: CASTTQQGFEAFF. The CDR3 coding sequence is TGCGCCAGCACGACCCAACAGGGATTTGAAGCTTTCTTT. The entire variable domain, with the rest obtained from reference TRBV5-1 and TRBJ1-1, is as follows: KAGVTQTPRYLIKTRGQQVTLSCSPISGHRSVSWYQQTPGQGLQFLFEYFSETQRNKGNFPGRFSGRQFSNSRSEMNVSTLELGDSALYLCASTTQQGFEAFFGQGTRLTVV.

The CDR3 region is CASNRSNQPQHF. The CDR3 region has the DNA TGTGCCAGTAATCGTTCGAATCAGCCCCAGCATTTT. The chain combines TRBV19 with TRBJ1-5, with D unclear. Trimming took off 7 bases at V and 4 bases at J, with 8 bases between the two ends. The CDR3 contains 12 residues. CDR1 is LNHDA and CDR2 is SQIVND in the germline V gene (reference sequence).

The chain is built from TRBV6-6 and TRBJ1-5; D uncertain. Trimming stripped 5 bases from V and 7 bases from J, with 12 bases between. This CDR3 contains 13 residues. Per the germline V gene, CDR1 is MNHNY and CDR2 is SVGAGI (reference sequence). In DNA, the CDR3 is TGTGCCAGCAGTCTCCAGTACCAGCAGCCCCAGCATTTT. This encodes CASSLQYQQPQHF.

The rearrangement joins TRBV15 to TRBJ2-4; D gene uncertain. CDR1 and CDR2 from the germline V gene are LNHNV and YYDKDF (reference sequence). V was pared by 0 bases and J by 13 bases, with 13 bases between. The CDR3 runs 13 residues. The DNA for the CDR3 is TGTGCCACCAGCAGAGATCCCTCCGGAGAACAGTACTTC. Its translation: CATSRDPSGEQYF.

The rearrangement links TRBV7-2 to TRBJ2-2; 7 nucleotides line up with TRBD2. Germline V lookup: CDR1 SGHTA, CDR2 FQGNSA. CDR3 size: 15 residues. V shed 4 bases and J 1 base; nucleotides not matched to a gene: 3. In DNA, the CDR3 is TGTGCCAGCAGCTGGTCGGGAGGGAACACCGGGGAGCTGTTTTTT. This gives the protein CASSWSGGNTGELFF.

The genes are TRBV6-4 and TRBJ2-1; 10 bases line up with TRBD1. Germline V gives CDR1 MRHNA, CDR2 SNTAGT. The CDR3 runs 16 residues. Trimming removed 5 bases from V and 7 bases from J; junction bases left unmatched: 11. The CDR3 protein is CASSRMAGTGANEQFF. CDR3 nucleotide sequence: TGTGCCAGCAGTCGTATGGCCGGGACAGGGGCAAATGAGCAGTTCTTC.

In its sample, this clone was seen a few times. V and J are TRBV6-4 and TRBJ1-2; 8 positions agree with TRBD1. V trimming: 0 bases; J trimming: 5 bases; junction bases outside the gene matches: 8. In germline, CDR1 is MRHNA, CDR2 SNTAGT. The CDR3 covers 16 residues. The chain's CDR3 is CASSDSVGTGVYGYTF. The CDR3, as DNA: TGTGCCAGCAGTGACTCGGTAGGGACAGGCGTTTATGGCTACACCTTC.

CDR3 region: CASSGLAGSSTDTQYF. The CDR3 nucleotides read TGTGCCAGCAGCGGCCTAGCGGGATCTAGCACAGATACGCAGTATTTT. The gene calls are TRBV4-2 and TRBJ2-3; 9 bases agree with TRBD2. This CDR3 spans 16 amino acids. V trimming: 5 bases; J trimming: 0 bases; junction bases outside the gene matches: 6. Germline V CDR1 and CDR2: LGHNA, YNFKEQ.

This clone is a singleton in its sample. The rearrangement links TRBV5-1 to TRBJ2-1; 9 bases align to TRBD2. The J segment lost 1 base and the V segment lost 1 base, leaving 6 bases of the junction unmatched. The V gene's germline CDR1 is SGHRS and CDR2 YFSETQ. This CDR3 spans 17 amino acids. The CDR3 loop reads CASSLRPSGDSYNEQFF. CDR3 nucleotides: TGCGCCAGCAGCTTGAGGCCTAGCGGGGATTCCTACAATGAGCAGTTCTTC. The full variable domain, in which reference TRBV5-1 and TRBJ2-1 provide the parts outside the CDR3, is KAGVTQTPRYLIKTRGQQVTLSCSPISGHRSVSWYQQTPGQGLQFLFEYFSETQRNKGNFPGRFSGRQFSNSRSEMNVSTLELGDSALYLCASSLRPSGDSYNEQFFGPGTRLTVL.

The chain couples TRBV2 to TRBJ2-5, with 9 bases lining up with TRBD2. The V gene end was trimmed by 6 bases and the J gene end by 0 bases; junction bases not matched to a gene: 11. The germline gives CDR1 SNHLY, CDR2 FYNNEI. The CDR3 sequence is 17 residues long. CDR3 residues: CASRAAGGPGDQETQYF. CDR3 coding DNA: TGTGCCAGCAGGGCGGCGGGAGGGCCGGGGGACCAAGAGACCCAGTACTTC.

The chain recombines TRBV28 with TRBJ1-3, with a weak D call TRBD1 (6 bases). V dropped 6 bases and J dropped 7 bases, with 13 bases sitting between them. Looked up from germline, CDR1 is MDHEN and CDR2 is SYDVKM. The CDR3 runs to 13 residues. CDR3 DNA sequence: TGTGCCAGCAGGACAGGATTCCCCAACACCATATATTTT. This codes for CASRTGFPNTIYF.

The chain combines TRBV6-5 with TRBJ2-1; 12 positions agree with TRBD2. Germline V CDR1 and CDR2: MNHEY, SVGAGI. The V and J ends lost 6 bases and 6 bases, in that order; junction bases with no gene match: 6. CDR3 length: 15 residues. The CDR3: CASRLTSGSTNEQFF. The CDR3 DNA reads as TGTGCCAGCAGGCTGACTAGCGGGAGCACCAATGAGCAGTTCTTC.

The chain couples TRBV6-5 to TRBJ1-2; D remains ambiguous. Germline V gene sequence: CDR1 MNHEY, CDR2 SVGAGI. Between the trimmed V and J ends, which lost 6 bases and 1 base, there was a span of 12 bases. CDR3 length equals 14 residues. The CDR3 protein is CASRTTGFNYGYTF. The CDR3 nucleotides are TGTGCCAGCAGGACGACTGGGTTTAACTATGGCTACACCTTC.

The chain uses TRBV6-5 and TRBJ1-6; maybe TRBD1 (5 bases). V lost 2 bases and J lost 6, with 5 bases in between. CDR3 length: 13 amino acids. Germline assignment: CDR1 MNHEY and CDR2 SVGAGI. The CDR3 DNA reads as TGTGCCAGCAGTTACGACAGTAATTCACCCCTCCACTTT. Residues: CASSYDSNSPLHF.

V usage is TRBV18 and J usage is TRBJ2-5; D is unclear. This CDR3 contains 15 residues. V lost 2 bases to trimming and J lost 2 bases, with 12 bases between them. Germline-derived CDR1 and CDR2 are KGHSH and LQKENI. The CDR3 loop reads CASSPSLVTQETQYF. CDR3 sequence (DNA): TGTGCCAGCTCACCAAGTCTGGTCACACAAGAGACCCAGTACTTC.

In nucleotides, the CDR3 is TGTGCCAGCAGCTATCCACCCAATCTATTCAATGAGCAGTTCTTC. Translating gives CASSYPPNLFNEQFF. The chain carries TRBV7-9 and TRBJ2-1; D not resolved. Germline lookup yields CDR1 SEHNR and CDR2 FQNEAQ (reference sequence). Trimming stripped 4 bases from V and 6 bases from J, with 16 bases between. The CDR3 extends over 15 amino acids. Combining the CDR3 with reference TRBV7-9 and TRBJ2-1 gives the whole variable domain DTGVSQNPRHKITKRGQNVTFRCDPISEHNRLYWYRQTLGQGPEFLTYFQNEAQLEKSRLLSDRFSAERPKGSFSTLEIQRTEQGDSAMYLCASSYPPNLFNEQFFGPGTRLTVL.

This chain uses TRBV28 with TRBJ2-5; 7 bases fit TRBD2. V trimming: 1 base; J trimming: 5 bases; junction bases outside the gene matches: 7. This CDR3 has 15 amino acids. Germline CDR1 MDHEN, CDR2 SYDVKM. CDR3 amino acids: CASSLLGGIGETQYF. The CDR3 DNA reads as TGTGCCAGCAGTTTATTGGGGGGGATAGGGGAGACCCAGTACTTC.

This chain connects TRBV5-4 to TRBJ1-1; perhaps TRBD1 as D (6 bases). Germline V gene sequence: CDR1 SGHNT, CDR2 YYREEE (reference sequence). With 4 bases removed from V and 4 bases from J, the gap between germline ends came to 20 bases. The CDR3 runs to 16 residues. CDR3 protein: CASSPQGQLRSTEAFF. The CDR3 bases are TGTGCCAGCAGCCCCCAGGGGCAGTTAAGGAGCACTGAAGCTTTCTTT.

The chain is built from TRBV30 and TRBJ2-2, with 10 nucleotides matching TRBD2. Germline CDR1 and CDR2: GTSNPN and SVGIG (reference sequence). V lost 5 bases, J lost 6 bases, and 18 bases stayed unmatched. The CDR3 is 18 residues long. The CDR3 is CAWEVRASGRRRAGELFF. The CDR3 nucleotides read TGTGCCTGGGAAGTTCGGGCTAGCGGGAGAAGAAGGGCCGGGGAGCTGTTTTTT.

This clone was found once. The chain has TRBV18 and TRBJ1-1; 8 nucleotides align to TRBD1. Trimming at V came to 2 bases and at J to 5 bases, leaving 10 bases not matched to a gene. There are 16 residues in the CDR3. Germline lookup yields CDR1 KGHSH and CDR2 LQKENI. The CDR3 here is CASSPTNAGGRTEAFF. As DNA, the CDR3 is TGTGCCAGCTCACCAACCAACGCAGGGGGCAGGACTGAAGCTTTCTTT.

This clone occurred once. This chain connects TRBV28 to TRBJ2-2; 7 bases agree with TRBD1. In germline, CDR1 is MDHEN, CDR2 SYDVKM. Unmatched junction bases numbered 7, after V lost 6 bases and J lost 0 bases. The CDR3 has 16 residues. The DNA for the CDR3 is TGTGCCAGCAGACAATACAGGGGACCGAACACCGGGGAGCTGTTTTTT. Translating it yields CASRQYRGPNTGELFF. Using reference TRBV28 and TRBJ2-2 for the parts outside the CDR3, the full variable domain is DVKVTQSSRYLVKRTGEKVFLECVQDMDHENMFWYRQDPGLGLRLIYFSYDVKMKEKGDIPEGYSVSREKKERFSLILESASTNQTSMYLCASRQYRGPNTGELFFGEGSRLTVL.